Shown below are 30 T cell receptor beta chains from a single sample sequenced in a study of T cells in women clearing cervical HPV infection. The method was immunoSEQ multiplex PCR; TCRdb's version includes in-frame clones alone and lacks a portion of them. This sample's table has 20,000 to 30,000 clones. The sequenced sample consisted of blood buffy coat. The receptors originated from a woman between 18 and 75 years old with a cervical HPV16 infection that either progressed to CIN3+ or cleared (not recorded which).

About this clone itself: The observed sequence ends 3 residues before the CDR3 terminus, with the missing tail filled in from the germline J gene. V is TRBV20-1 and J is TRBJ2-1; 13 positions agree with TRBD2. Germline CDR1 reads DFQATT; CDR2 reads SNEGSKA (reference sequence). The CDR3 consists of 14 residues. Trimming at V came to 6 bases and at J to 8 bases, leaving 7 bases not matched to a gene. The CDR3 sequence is CSAPGLAGIYEQFF. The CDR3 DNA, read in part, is TGCAGTGCCCCGGGACTAGCGGGAATCTATGAG.

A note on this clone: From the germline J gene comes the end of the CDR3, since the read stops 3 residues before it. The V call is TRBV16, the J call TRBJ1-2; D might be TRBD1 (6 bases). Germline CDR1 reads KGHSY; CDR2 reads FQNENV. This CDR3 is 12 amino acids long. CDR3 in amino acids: CASNTGYNDYTF. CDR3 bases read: TGTGCCAGCAATACAGGGTACAATGAC.

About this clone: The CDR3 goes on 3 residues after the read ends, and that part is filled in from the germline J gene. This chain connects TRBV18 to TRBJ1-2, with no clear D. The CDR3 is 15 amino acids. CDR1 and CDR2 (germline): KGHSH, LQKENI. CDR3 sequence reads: CASSQTSGSTDDYTF. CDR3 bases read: TGTGCCAGCTCACAAACTAGCGGGAGTACGGATGAC.

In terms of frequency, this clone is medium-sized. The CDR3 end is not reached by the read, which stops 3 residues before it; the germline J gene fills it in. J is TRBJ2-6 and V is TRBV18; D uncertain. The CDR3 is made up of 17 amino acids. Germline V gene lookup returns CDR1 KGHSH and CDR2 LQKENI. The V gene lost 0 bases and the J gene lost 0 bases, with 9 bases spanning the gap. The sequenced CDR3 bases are TGTGCCAGCTCACCACCGTTCCCCAGCTCTGGGGCCAACGTC. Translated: CASSPPFPSSGANV. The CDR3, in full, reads CASSPPFPSSGANVLTF.

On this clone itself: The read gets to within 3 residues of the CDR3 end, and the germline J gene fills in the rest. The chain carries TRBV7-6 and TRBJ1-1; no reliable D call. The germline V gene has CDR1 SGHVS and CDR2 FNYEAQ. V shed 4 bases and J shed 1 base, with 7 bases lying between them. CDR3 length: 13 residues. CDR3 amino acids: CASSSQGNTEAFF. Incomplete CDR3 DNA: TGTGCCAGCAGCTCACAAGGGAACACTGAA.

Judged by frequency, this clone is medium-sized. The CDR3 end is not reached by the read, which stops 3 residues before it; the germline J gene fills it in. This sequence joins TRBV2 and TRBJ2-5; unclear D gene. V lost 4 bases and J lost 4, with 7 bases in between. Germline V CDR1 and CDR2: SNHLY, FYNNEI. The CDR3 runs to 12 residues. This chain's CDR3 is CASSVNRETQYF. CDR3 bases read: TGTGCCAGCAGTGTTAACAGAGAGACC.

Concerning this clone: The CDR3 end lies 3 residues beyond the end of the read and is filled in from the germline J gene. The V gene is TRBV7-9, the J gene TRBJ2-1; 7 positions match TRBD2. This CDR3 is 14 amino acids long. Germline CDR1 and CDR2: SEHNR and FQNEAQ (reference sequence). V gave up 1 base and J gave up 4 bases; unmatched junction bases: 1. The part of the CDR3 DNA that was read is TGTGCCAGCAGCTTAGTTAGCGGGTACAATGAG. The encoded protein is CASSLVSGYNE. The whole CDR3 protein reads CASSLVSGYNEQFF.

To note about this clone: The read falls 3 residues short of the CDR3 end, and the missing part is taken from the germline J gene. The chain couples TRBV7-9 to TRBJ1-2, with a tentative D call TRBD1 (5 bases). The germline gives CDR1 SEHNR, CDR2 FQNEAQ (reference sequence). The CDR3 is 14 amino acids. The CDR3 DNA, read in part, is TGTGCCAGCAGCTTAGTGGGGGGGGAAAACATC. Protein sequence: CASSLVGGENI. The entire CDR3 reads CASSLVGGENIYTF.

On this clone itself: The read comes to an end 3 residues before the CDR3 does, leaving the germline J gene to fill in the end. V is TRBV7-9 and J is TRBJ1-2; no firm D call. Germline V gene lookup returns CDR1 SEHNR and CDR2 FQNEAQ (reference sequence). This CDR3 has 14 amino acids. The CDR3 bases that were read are TGTGCCAGCAGCTTAAGAAGAGCAGACAATGAC. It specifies CASSLRRADND. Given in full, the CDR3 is CASSLRRADNDYTF. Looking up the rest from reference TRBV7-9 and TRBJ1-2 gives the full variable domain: DTGVSQNPRHKITKRGQNVTFRCDPISEHNRLYWYRQTLGQGPEFLTYFQNEAQLEKSRLLSDRFSAERPKGSFSTLEIQRTEQGDSAMYLCASSLRRADNDYTFGSGTRLTVV.

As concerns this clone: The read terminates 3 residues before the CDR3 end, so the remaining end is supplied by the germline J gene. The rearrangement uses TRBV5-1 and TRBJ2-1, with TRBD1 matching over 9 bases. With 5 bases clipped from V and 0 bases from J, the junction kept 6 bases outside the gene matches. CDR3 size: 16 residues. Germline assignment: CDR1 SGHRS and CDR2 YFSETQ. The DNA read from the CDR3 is TGCGCCAGCAGGGCACAGGGGGCCTCCTCCTACAATGAG. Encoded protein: CASRAQGASSYNE. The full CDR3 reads CASRAQGASSYNEQFF.

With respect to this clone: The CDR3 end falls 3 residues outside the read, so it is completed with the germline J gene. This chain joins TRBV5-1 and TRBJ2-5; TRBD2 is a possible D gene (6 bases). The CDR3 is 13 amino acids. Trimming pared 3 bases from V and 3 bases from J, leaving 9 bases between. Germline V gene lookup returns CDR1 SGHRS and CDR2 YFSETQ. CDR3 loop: CASSSGLKETQYF. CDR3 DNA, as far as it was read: TGCGCCAGCAGCTCGGGACTGAAAGAGACC.

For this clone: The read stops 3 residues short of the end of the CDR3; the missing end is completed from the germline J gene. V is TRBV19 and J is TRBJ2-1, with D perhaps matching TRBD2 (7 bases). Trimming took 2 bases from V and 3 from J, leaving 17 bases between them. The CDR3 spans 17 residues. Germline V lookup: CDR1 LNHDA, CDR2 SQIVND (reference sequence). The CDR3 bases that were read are TGTGCCAGTAGTATAAGGGGGGGGGAAAGGCTCTACAATGAG. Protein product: CASSIRGGERLYNE. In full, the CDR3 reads CASSIRGGERLYNEQFF.

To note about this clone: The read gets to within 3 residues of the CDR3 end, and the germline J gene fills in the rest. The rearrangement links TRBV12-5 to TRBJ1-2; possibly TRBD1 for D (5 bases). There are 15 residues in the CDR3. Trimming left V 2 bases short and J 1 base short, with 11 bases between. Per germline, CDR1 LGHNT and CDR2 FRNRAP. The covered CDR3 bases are TGTGCTAGTGGTTTGCCCCAGGGCAGTAACTATGGC. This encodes CASGLPQGSNYG. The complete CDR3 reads CASGLPQGSNYGYTF.

The CDR3: CASSPRQGSGKLFF. CDR3 DNA (partial): TGTGCCAGCTCACCCCGACAGGGGTCTGGAAAA. V and J are TRBV18 and TRBJ1-4; 8 bases agree with TRBD1. The CDR3 extends 3 residues past the end of the read, so its final part is completed from the germline J gene. Germline V CDR1 and CDR2: KGHSH, LQKENI. This CDR3 contains 14 residues. Unmatched junction bases numbered 7, after V lost 3 bases and J lost 10 bases.

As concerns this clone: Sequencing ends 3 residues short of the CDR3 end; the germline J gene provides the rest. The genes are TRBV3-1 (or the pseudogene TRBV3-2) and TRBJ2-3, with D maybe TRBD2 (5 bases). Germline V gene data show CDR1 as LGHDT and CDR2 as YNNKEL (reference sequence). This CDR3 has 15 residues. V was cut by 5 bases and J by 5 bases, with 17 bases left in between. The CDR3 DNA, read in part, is TGTGCCAGCAGCTTTACTAGGTTCAAACAAGATACG. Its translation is CASSFTRFKQDT. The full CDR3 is CASSFTRFKQDTQYF.

The sequenced CDR3 bases are TGTGCCAGTAGCCCCGCTAGCGGAAGTTATCTCAATGAG. As protein: CASSPASGSYLNE. The CDR3 as a whole reads CASSPASGSYLNEQFF. This chain links TRBV19 with TRBJ2-1; 7 bases are a match to TRBD2. The CDR3 end lies 3 residues beyond the end of the read and is filled in from the germline J gene. V shed 6 bases and J 6 bases; nucleotides not matched to a gene: 14. This CDR3 has 16 residues. CDR1 is LNHDA and CDR2 is SQIVND in the germline V gene (reference sequence).

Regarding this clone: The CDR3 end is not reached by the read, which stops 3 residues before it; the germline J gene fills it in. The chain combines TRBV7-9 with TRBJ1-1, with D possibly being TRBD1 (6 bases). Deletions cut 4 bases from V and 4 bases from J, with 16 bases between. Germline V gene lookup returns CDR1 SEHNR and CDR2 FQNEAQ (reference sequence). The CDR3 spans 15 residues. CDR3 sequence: CASSSSRGSGTEAFF. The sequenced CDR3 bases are TGTGCCAGCAGCTCCTCCAGGGGTAGTGGCACTGAA. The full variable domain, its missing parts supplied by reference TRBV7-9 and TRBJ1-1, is DTGVSQNPRHKITKRGQNVTFRCDPISEHNRLYWYRQTLGQGPEFLTYFQNEAQLEKSRLLSDRFSAERPKGSFSTLEIQRTEQGDSAMYLCASSSSRGSGTEAFFGQGTRLTVV.

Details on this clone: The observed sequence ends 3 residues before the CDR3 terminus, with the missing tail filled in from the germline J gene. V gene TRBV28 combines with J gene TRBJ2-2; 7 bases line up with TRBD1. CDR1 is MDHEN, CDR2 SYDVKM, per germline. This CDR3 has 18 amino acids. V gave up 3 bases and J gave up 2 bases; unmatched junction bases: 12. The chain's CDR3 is CASSFQQGLFLNTGELFF. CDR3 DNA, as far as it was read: TGTGCCAGCAGTTTCCAACAGGGGCTCTTTCTTAACACCGGGGAG.

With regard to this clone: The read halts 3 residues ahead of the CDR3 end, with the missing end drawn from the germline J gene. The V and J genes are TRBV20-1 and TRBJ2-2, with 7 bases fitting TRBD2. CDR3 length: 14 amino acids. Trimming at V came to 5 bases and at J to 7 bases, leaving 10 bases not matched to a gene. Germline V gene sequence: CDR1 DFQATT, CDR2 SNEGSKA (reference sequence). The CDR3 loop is CSAPRTRVSGELFF. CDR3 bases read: TGCAGTGCTCCGAGGACTAGAGTTAGCGGGGAG.

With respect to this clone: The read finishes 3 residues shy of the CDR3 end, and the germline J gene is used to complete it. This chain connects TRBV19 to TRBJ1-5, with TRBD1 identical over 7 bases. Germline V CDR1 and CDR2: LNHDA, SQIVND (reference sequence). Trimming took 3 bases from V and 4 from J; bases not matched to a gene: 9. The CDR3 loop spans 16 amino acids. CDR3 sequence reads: CASSIYVGQPNQPQHF. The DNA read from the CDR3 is TGTGCCAGTAGTATTTATGTGGGACAGCCGAATCAGCCC.

The CDR3 protein is CASRERLAGESGETQYF. CDR3 DNA (partial): TGTGCCAGCAGGGAGCGGCTAGCGGGAGAGTCGGGGGAGACC. The V and J genes are TRBV2 and TRBJ2-5; TRBD2 matches at 10 bases. The read is 3 residues too short to cover the CDR3 end, so that end is filled in from the germline J gene. Germline V CDR1 and CDR2: SNHLY, FYNNEI. The CDR3 contains 17 residues. V lost 6 bases and J lost 5; bases outside the gene matches: 15.

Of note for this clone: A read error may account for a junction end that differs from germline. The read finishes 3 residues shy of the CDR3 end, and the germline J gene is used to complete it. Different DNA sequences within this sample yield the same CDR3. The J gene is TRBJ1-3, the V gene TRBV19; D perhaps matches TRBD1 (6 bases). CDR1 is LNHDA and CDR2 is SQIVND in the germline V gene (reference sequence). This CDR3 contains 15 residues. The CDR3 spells CASSAGQNSGNTIYF. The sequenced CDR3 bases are TGTGCCAGTAGTGCAGGACAGAACTCTGGAAACACA.

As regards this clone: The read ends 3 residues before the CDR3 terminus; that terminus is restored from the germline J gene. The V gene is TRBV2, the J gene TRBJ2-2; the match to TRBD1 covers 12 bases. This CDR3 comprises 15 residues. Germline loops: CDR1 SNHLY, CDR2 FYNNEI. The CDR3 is CASSTGTGGHEKLFF. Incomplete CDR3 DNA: TGTGCCAGCAGCACCGGGACAGGGGGCCATGAAAAG.

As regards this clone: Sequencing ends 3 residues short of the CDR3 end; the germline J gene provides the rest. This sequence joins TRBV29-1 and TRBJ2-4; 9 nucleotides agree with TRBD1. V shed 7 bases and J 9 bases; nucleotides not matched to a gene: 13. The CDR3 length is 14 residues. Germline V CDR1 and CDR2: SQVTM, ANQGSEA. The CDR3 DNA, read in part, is TGCAGCGCCATCCGGGACAGGGTAGGCGGCATT. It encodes CSAIRDRVGGI. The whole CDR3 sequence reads CSAIRDRVGGIQYF.

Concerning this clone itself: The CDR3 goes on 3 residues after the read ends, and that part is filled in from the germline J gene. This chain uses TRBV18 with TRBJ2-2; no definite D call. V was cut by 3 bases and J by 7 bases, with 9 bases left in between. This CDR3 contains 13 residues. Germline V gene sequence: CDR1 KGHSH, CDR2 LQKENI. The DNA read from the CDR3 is TGTGCCAGCTCACCTGAGGCGGACGGGGAG. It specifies CASSPEADGE. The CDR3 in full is CASSPEADGELFF.

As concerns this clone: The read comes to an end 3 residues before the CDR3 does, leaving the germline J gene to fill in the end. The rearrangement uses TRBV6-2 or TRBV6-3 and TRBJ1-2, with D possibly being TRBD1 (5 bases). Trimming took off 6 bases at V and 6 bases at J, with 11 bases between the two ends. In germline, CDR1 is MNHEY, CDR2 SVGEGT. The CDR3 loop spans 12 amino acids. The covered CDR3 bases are TGTGCCAGCAGAGACAGACGAAATGGC. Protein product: CASRDRRNG. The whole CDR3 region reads CASRDRRNGYTF.

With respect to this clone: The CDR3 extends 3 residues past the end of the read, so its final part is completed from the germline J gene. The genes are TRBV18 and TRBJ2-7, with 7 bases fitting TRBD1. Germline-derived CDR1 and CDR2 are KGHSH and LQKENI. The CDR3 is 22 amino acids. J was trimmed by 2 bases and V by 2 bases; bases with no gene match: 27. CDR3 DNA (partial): TGTGCCAGCTCACCAGTAGGGACAGCTTACACTAGAGACACTTTCCTAACCTACGAG. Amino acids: CASSPVGTAYTRDTFLTYE. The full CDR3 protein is CASSPVGTAYTRDTFLTYEQYF.

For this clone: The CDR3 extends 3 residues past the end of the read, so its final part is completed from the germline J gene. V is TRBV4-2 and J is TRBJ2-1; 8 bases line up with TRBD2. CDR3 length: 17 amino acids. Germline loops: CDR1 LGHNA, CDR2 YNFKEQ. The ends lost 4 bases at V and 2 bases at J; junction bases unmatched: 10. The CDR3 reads CASSPEVAGNTYNEQFF. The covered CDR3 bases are TGTGCCAGCAGCCCGGAGGTAGCGGGGAACACCTACAATGAG.

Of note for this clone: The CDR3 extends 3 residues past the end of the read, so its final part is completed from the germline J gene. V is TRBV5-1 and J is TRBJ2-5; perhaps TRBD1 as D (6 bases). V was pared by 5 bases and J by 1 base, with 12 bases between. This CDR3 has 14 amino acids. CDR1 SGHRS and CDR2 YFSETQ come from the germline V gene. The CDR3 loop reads CASRAQGSQETQYF. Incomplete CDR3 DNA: TGCGCCAGCAGAGCACAGGGATCCCAAGAGACC.

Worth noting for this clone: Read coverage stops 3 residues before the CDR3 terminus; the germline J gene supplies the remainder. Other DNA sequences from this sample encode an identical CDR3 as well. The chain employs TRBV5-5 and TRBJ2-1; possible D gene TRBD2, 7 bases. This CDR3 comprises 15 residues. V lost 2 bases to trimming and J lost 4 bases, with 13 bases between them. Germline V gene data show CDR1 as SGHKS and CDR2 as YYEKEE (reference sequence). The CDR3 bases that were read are TGTGCCAGCAGCTTAGGGGGGGGCTCTTACAATGAG. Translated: CASSLGGGSYNE. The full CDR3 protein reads CASSLGGGSYNEQFF.